These T cell receptor beta chains were read from a single sample in a study of cytomegalovirus exposure and HLA in healthy donors. Method: immunoSEQ multiplex PCR; TCRdb's copy keeps in-frame clones and lacks some. The sample yields 97,000 or so clones, roughly 10% seen once. Sequencing was carried out using PBMCs. The receptor set was obtained from a man aged 45-60 years in good health and CMV-seropositive. The CDR3 runs from the conserved cysteine through the conserved F or W.

J,V,CDR3
TRBJ2-1,TRBV19,CASSIDRGREQFF
TRBJ2-3,TRBV7-9,CASSFPGLAGGMSTDTQYF
TRBJ1-6,TRBV6-1,CASSVGTGGGSPLHF
TRBJ2-3,TRBV29-1,CSVETSGLSTDTQYF
TRBJ2-5,TRBV7-9,CASSPPTRLAGGETQYF
TRBJ1-2,TRBV10-3,CAIGEGGWRGYTF
TRBJ1-2,TRBV5-1,CASSQSGQGWGYGYTF
TRBJ1-2,TRBV5-1,CASSLVQGYGYTF
TRBJ2-5,TRBV11-2,CASSRDGGKETQYF
TRBJ2-1,TRBV9,CASSASAATFSYNEQFF